The 9 T cell receptor beta chains below come from one sample, sequenced in a study of T-cell reconstitution after alpha-beta-depleted transplantation in children. During its preparation, the TCRbeta library received unique molecular identifiers. TCRdb independently ran MiXCR on the PCR reads; one entry per CDR3 protein. This table has 600,000 to 700,000 distinct CDR3 sequences, roughly 13% appearing once. Sequenced here: PBMCs, sampled before TCRalphabeta/CD19-depleted stem cell transplant. The origin of the receptors is a girl aged 2-10 years with congenital amegakaryocytic thrombocytopenia, due to receive a stem cell transplant.

This clonotype was seen at least ten times. This sequence joins TRBV20-1 and TRBJ2-1; tentatively, D is TRBD2 (6 bases). Germline CDR1 and CDR2: DFQATT and SNEGSKA (reference sequence). CDR3 length equals 14 residues. V lost 5 bases and J 4 bases, leaving 15 bases between the germline ends. CDR3 sequence (DNA): TGCAGTGCTGCCCGACTAGTCGCTTACAATGAGCAGTTCTTC. Protein: CSAARLVAYNEQFF.

This clonotype was found a few times. The chain links TRBV20-1 to TRBJ1-6; D perhaps matches TRBD1 (6 bases). CDR1 and CDR2 from the germline V gene are DFQATT and SNEGSKA (reference sequence). Between the trimmed V and J ends, which lost 5 bases and 7 bases, there was a span of 15 bases. CDR3 length: 14 residues. DNA for the CDR3: TGCAGTGCTGGGGGACACCGGGGAAATTCACCCCTCCACTTT. Amino acids: CSAGGHRGNSPLHF.

This clonotype showed up many times. This chain links TRBV29-1 with TRBJ2-5, with D tentatively TRBD2 (5 bases). This CDR3 comprises 16 residues. Germline loops: CDR1 SQVTM, CDR2 ANQGSEA. V dropped 3 bases and J dropped 5 bases, with 22 bases sitting between them. The DNA of the CDR3 is TGCAGCGTTGATGGGGTGGAGCGGACCGCCCGGGAGACCCAGTACTTC. Translated: CSVDGVERTARETQYF.

This clonotype was seen at least ten times. The chain has TRBV3-1 and TRBJ1-1; D is unresolved. This CDR3 is built from 13 residues. V gave up 7 bases and J gave up 3 bases, with 12 bases separating them. Germline assignment: CDR1 LGHDT and CDR2 YNNKEL (reference sequence). CDR3 bases: TGTGCCAGCACCCTGGACGTGTACACTGAAGCTTTCTTT. As protein: CASTLDVYTEAFF.

This clonotype was recorded many times. The V and J genes are TRBV7-9 and TRBJ2-1; TRBD2 might be the D (5 bases). Germline lookup yields CDR1 SEHNR and CDR2 FQNEAQ (reference sequence). V was shortened by 2 bases and J by 4 bases, with 15 bases between the two germline ends. This CDR3 is built from 16 residues. CDR3 in amino acids: CASSLIPRDGYNEQFF. CDR3 sequence (DNA): TGTGCCAGCAGCTTAATCCCCCGGGATGGGTACAATGAGCAGTTCTTC.

Many counts were recorded for this clonotype. The chain has TRBV29-1 and TRBJ2-1, with TRBD2 identical over 14 bases. The CDR3 loop spans 17 amino acids. The ends lost 1 base at V and 7 bases at J; junction bases unmatched: 9. CDR1 and CDR2 from the germline V gene are SQVTM and ANQGSEA. CDR3 protein: CSVEGLAGGTTGNEQFF. CDR3 nucleotides: TGCAGCGTTGAAGGACTAGCGGGAGGGACGACGGGAAATGAGCAGTTCTTC.

The table lists this clonotype with many counts. V and J are TRBV19 and TRBJ2-1; D remains ambiguous. The CDR3 length is 13 residues. V lost 4 bases, J lost 2 bases, and 6 bases lay in between. The germline CDR1 and CDR2 sequences are LNHDA and SQIVND (reference sequence). CDR3 residues: CASSKGPYNEQFF. The CDR3 DNA reads TGTGCCAGTAGTAAAGGTCCCTACAATGAGCAGTTCTTC.

This clonotype occurred a few times. This chain joins TRBV20-1 and TRBJ2-7; possible D gene TRBD2, 6 bases. Germline V lookup: CDR1 DFQATT, CDR2 SNEGSKA (reference sequence). The CDR3 length is 15 residues. V lost 0 bases and J 3 bases, leaving 15 bases between the germline ends. The DNA for the CDR3 is TGCAGTGCTAGAGAGGATAGCGGCCAAAGCTACGAGCAGTACTTC. Protein product: CSAREDSGQSYEQYF.

The chain combines TRBV9 with TRBJ2-1; TRBD2 agrees at 13 bases. J was trimmed by 7 bases and V by 3 bases; bases with no gene match: 7. Germline V gene data show CDR1 as SGDLS and CDR2 as YYNGEE. The length of the CDR3 is 16 residues. This CDR3 is CASSASGTSGTNEQFF. The CDR3 bases are TGTGCCAGCAGCGCTAGCGGGACTAGCGGGACGAATGAGCAGTTCTTC.